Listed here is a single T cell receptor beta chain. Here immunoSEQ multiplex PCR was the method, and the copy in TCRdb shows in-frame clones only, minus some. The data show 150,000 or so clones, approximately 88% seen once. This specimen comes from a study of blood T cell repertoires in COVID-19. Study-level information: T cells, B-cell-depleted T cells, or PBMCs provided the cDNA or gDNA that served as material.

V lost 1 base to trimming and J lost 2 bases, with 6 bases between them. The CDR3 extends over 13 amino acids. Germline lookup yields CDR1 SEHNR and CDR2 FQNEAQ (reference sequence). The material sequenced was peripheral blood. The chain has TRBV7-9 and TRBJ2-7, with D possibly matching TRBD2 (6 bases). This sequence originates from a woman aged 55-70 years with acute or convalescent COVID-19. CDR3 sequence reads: CASSLGTTYEQYF. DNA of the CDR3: TGTGCCAGCAGCTTAGGGACTACCTACGAGCAGTACTTC.